This T cell receptor beta chain was obtained from a study of naive and memory T cell subsets. TCR cDNA received a 3' ligated oligonucleotide that carried a UMI. Four PCR rounds used nested alpha and beta constant region primers plus the SP2 primer. Blood and skin TCR RNA was reverse transcribed with alpha and beta constant primers. TCRdb fed the 5' RACE reads into MiXCR, producing one record per CDR3 protein. The sample records 58,000 or so distinct CDR3 sequences, under 10% being singletons. Per germline, CDR1 DFQATT and CDR2 SNEGSKA (reference sequence). Losses at the gene ends were 6 bases for V and 4 bases for J; bases not matched to a gene: 7. CDR3 length: 14 residues.

This chain links TRBV20-1 with TRBJ1-1; TRBD1 aligns across 11 bases. The source of this sequence is a female donor in good health. In nucleotides, the CDR3 is TGCAGTGCAGGACAGGGGGCCGCGGGCACTGAAGCTTTCTTT. It translates to CSAGQGAAGTEAFF.